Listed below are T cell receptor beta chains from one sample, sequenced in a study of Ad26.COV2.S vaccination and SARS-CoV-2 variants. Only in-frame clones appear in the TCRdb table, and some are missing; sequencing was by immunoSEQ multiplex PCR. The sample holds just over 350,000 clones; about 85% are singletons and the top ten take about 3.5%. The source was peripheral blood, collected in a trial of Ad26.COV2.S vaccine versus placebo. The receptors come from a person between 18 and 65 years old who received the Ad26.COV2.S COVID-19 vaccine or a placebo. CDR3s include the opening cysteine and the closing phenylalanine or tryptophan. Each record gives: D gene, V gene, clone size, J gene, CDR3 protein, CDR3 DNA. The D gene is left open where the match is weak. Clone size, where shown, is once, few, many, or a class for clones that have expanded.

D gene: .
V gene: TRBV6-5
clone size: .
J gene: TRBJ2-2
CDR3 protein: CASSYYAIGNTGELFF
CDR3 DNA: TGTGCCAGCAGTTATTATGCTATTGGGAACACCGGGGAGCTGTTTTTT

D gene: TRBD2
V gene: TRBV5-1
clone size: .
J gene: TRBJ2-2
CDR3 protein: CASSLALLAGGPVGELFF
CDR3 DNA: TGCGCCAGCAGCTTGGCACTACTAGCGGGAGGGCCGGTCGGGGAGCTGTTTTTT

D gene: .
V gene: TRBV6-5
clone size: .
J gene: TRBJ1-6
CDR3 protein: CASSYSVGESSPLHF
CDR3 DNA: TGTGCCAGCAGTTATTCGGTAGGGGAGAGTTCACCCCTCCACTTT

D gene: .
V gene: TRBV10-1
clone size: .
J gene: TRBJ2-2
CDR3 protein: CASSESWATNTGELFF
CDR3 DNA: TGCGCCAGCAGTGAGTCTTGGGCCACAAACACCGGGGAGCTGTTTTTT

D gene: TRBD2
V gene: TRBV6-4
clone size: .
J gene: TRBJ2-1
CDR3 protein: CASSEGLAGDEQFF
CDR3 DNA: TGTGCCAGCAGTGAGGGACTAGCGGGGGATGAGCAGTTCTTC

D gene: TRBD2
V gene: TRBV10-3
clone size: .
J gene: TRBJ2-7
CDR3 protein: CAIGTSGISDEQYF
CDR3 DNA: TGTGCCATCGGGACTAGCGGGATATCGGACGAGCAGTACTTC

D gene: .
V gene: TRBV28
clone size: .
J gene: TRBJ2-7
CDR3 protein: CASSFGLSYEQYF
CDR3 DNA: TGTGCCAGCAGTTTCGGTCTCTCCTACGAGCAGTACTTC

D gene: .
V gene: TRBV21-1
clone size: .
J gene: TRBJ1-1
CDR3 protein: CASSKGTGENTEAFF
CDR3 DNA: TGTGCCAGCAGCAAGGGGACAGGCGAAAACACTGAAGCTTTCTTT

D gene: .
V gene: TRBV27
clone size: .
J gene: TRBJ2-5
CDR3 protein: CASSLRRGETQYF
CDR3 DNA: TGTGCCAGCAGCCTAAGAAGGGGCGAGACCCAGTACTTC

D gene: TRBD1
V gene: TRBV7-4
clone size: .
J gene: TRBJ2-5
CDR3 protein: CASSLTGTGFLTQYF
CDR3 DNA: TGTGCCAGCAGCCTAACCGGGACAGGGTTTCTGACCCAGTACTTC

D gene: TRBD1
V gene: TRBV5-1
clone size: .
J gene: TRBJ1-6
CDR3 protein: CASSSNSPSTGLNSPLHF
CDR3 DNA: TGCGCCAGCAGCTCCAACTCCCCCTCGACAGGGTTGAATTCACCCCTCCACTTT

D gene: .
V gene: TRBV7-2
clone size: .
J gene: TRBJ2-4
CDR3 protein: CASSPRAKNIQYF
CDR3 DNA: TGTGCCAGCAGCCCAAGGGCCAAAAACATTCAGTACTTC

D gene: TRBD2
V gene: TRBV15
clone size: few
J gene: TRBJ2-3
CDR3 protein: CATSRENSGSPDTQYF
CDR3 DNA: TGTGCCACCAGCAGAGAGAATAGCGGGAGTCCAGATACGCAGTATTTT

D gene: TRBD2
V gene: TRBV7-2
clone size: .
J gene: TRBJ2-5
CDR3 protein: CASSSTSGPVGTQYF
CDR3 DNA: TGTGCCAGCAGCTCAACTAGCGGGCCAGTAGGGACCCAGTACTTC

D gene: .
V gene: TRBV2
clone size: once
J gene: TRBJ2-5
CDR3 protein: CASRDKDSQETQYF
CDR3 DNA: TGTGCCAGCAGAGATAAAGACAGCCAAGAGACCCAGTACTTC

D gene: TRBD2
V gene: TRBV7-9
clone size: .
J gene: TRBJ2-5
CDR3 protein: CASSSTSDQETQYF
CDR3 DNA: TGTGCCAGCAGCTCCACTAGCGACCAAGAGACCCAGTACTTC

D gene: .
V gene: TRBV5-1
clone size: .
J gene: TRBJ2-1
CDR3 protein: CASSLGYMEQFF
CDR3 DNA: TGCGCCAGCAGCTTGGGTTATATGGAGCAGTTCTTC

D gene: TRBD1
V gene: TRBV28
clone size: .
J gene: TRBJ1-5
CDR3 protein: CASSLGRQGHGQPQHF
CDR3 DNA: TGTGCCAGCAGTTTAGGGAGACAGGGCCACGGTCAGCCCCAGCATTTT

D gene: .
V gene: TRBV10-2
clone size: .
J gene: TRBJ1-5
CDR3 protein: CASSEWGSNQPQHF
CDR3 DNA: TGCGCCAGCAGTGAATGGGGGAGCAATCAGCCCCAGCATTTT

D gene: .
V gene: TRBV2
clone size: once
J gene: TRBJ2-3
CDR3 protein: CASSRNTDTQYF
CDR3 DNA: TGTGCCAGCAGTAGAAACACAGATACGCAGTATTTT

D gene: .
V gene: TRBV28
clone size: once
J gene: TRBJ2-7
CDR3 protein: CASSEDRMSSYEQYF
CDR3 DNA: TGTGCCAGCAGCGAAGACAGGATGAGCTCCTACGAGCAGTACTTC

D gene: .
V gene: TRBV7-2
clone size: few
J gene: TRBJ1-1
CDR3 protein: CASSFQGDPSTEAFF
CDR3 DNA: TGTGCCAGCAGCTTTCAGGGTGACCCGAGCACTGAAGCTTTCTTT

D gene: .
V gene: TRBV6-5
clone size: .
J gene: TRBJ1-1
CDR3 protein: CASNQQGDTEAFF
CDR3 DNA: TGTGCCAGCAACCAACAGGGTGACACTGAAGCTTTCTTT

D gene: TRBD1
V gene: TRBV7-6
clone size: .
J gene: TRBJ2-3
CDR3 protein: CASTATGGFGTDTQYF
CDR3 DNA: TGTGCCAGCACCGCGACAGGGGGCTTCGGCACAGATACGCAGTATTTT

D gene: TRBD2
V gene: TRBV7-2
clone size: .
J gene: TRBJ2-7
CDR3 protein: CASSRQRDYEQYF
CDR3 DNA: TGTGCCAGCAGCCGCCAGCGGGACTACGAGCAGTACTTC

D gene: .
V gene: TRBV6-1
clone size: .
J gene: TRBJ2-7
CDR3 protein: CASSEFTSYEQYF
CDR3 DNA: TGTGCCAGCAGTGAATTTACTTCGTACGAGCAGTACTTC

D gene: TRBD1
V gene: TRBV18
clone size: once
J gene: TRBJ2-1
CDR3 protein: CASSPWAGGVVAGYNEQFF
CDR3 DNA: TGTGCCAGCTCACCATGGGCAGGGGGAGTAGTGGCTGGTTACAATGAGCAGTTCTTC

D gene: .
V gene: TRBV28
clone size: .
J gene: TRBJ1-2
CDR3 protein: CASSFPSGQPPRYGYTF
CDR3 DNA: TGTGCCAGCAGTTTCCCGAGCGGACAGCCGCCTAGGTATGGCTACACCTTC

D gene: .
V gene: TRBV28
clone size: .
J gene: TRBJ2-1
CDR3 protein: CASSFRHNNEQFF
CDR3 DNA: TGTGCCAGCAGTTTTAGGCACAACAATGAGCAGTTCTTC

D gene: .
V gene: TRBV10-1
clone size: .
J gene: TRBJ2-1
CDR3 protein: CASSESGLGGNEQFF
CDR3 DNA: TGCGCCAGCAGTGAGTCGGGTCTTGGGGGGAATGAGCAGTTCTTC